Presented here are 2 T cell receptor beta chains from one specimen sequenced in a study of CD8 T cells in Susac syndrome. RNA amounts of roughly 0.45 to 1 ug underwent reverse transcription with random hexamers. TCRdb re-called the immunoSEQ multiplex PCR reads with MiXCR, one entry per CDR3 protein. The table lists around 160,000 distinct CDR3 sequences, 90% to 95% of them singletons, with over 0.12% in the top ten. The source material was CD4+ T cells from PBMCs. These receptors all come from a human donor in good health.

The chain couples TRBV20-1 to TRBJ2-3; 7 positions agree with TRBD1. There are 14 residues in the CDR3. Trimming took 5 bases from V and 7 from J; bases not matched to a gene: 12. Per the germline V gene, CDR1 is DFQATT and CDR2 is SNEGSKA (reference sequence). In DNA form, the CDR3 reads TGCAGTGCTCTTCGACAGGGAATTGGGAATACGCAGTATTTT. Its translation: CSALRQGIGNTQYF.

The rearrangement joins TRBV29-1 to TRBJ2-5; D not resolved. The germline V gene encodes CDR1 SQVTM and CDR2 ANQGSEA. V was pared by 2 bases and J by 3 bases, with 10 bases between. CDR3 size: 13 residues. CDR3 DNA sequence: TGCAGCGTTGAATCAAACATGAAAGAGACCCAGTACTTC. Amino acid sequence: CSVESNMKETQYF.